One sample yielded the 25 T cell receptor beta chains listed below, sequenced in a study of cytomegalovirus exposure and HLA in healthy donors. The PCR used 60 Vbeta and 13 Jbeta primers. Here immunoSEQ multiplex PCR was the method, and the copy in TCRdb shows in-frame clones only, minus some. The sample includes about 180,000 clones, less than 80% seen only once; the top ten take approximately 0.69%. The sample taken for sequencing was PBMCs. These receptors were collected from a woman between 40 and 55 years old in good health and CMV-seronegative.

This clone has a single count. Other DNA sequences from this sample encode an identical CDR3 as well. This rearrangement joins TRBV10-3 to TRBJ1-1, with 9 bases lining up with TRBD1. V lost 5 bases to trimming and J lost 4 bases; unmatched junction nucleotides: 5. The CDR3 has 14 amino acids. The V gene's germline CDR1 is ENHRY and CDR2 SYGVKD. The CDR3 here is CAISLTGGRTEAFF. CDR3 DNA: TGTGCCATCAGTCTAACAGGGGGCCGCACTGAAGCTTTCTTT.

The chain is built from TRBV21-1 and TRBJ2-7; the table assigns TRBD1, which was not confirmed against the DNA. TRBV21-1 is a pseudogene segment. The CDR3 spans 17 residues. The CDR3 loop is CASSNPGQGETKYEQYF. Written as DNA, the CDR3 is TGTGCCAGCAGCAACCCGGGACAGGGGGAAACTAAGTACGAGCAGTACTTC.

J is TRBJ1-2 and V is TRBV5-1; D call uncertain. The CDR3 totals 15 residues. Germline CDR1 is SGHRS and CDR2 is YFSETQ. V lost 1 base and J 1 base, leaving 11 bases between the germline ends. CDR3 bases: TGCGCCAGCAGCTTGATCGAGGAGGGTAACTATGGCTACACCTTC. Its translation: CASSLIEEGNYGYTF.

The chain links TRBV10-3 to TRBJ1-5, with TRBD1 as a possible D gene (5 bases). Trimming cost V 0 bases and J 0 bases, with 9 bases left between them. The germline gives CDR1 ENHRY, CDR2 SYGVKD. The CDR3 has 16 amino acids. The CDR3 sequence: CAISESKGPSNQPQHF. The CDR3 DNA reads as TGTGCCATCAGTGAGTCGAAGGGGCCTAGCAATCAGCCCCAGCATTTT.

In DNA, the CDR3 is TGTGCCAGCAGTGAGACAACAGGGGGTCCTACCGGGGAGCTGTTTTTT. This sequence encodes CASSETTGGPTGELFF. The V and J genes are TRBV2 and TRBJ2-2, with 8 bases that match TRBD1. Germline CDR1 and CDR2: SNHLY and FYNNEI. The CDR3 has 16 amino acids. V trimming: 3 bases; J trimming: 5 bases; junction bases outside the gene matches: 8.

This clone appeared once. The rearrangement joins TRBV2 to TRBJ2-7; 8 positions match TRBD2. The CDR3 is 17 residues long. J gave up 5 bases and V 5 bases, and 17 bases lay outside the gene matches. Germline CDR1 reads SNHLY; CDR2 reads FYNNEI. CDR3 region: CASSQIIEVGRVNEQYF. The CDR3 DNA follows: TGTGCCAGCAGTCAGATTATTGAGGTCGGGAGGGTCAACGAGCAGTACTTC. The full variable domain, rest sourced from reference TRBV2 and TRBJ2-7, is EPEVTQTPSHQVTQMGQEVILRCVPISNHLYFYWYRQILGQKVEFLVSFYNNEISEKSEIFDDQFSVERPDGSNFTLKIRSTKLEDSAMYFCASSQIIEVGRVNEQYFGPGTRLTVT.

The gene calls are TRBV19 and TRBJ2-3, with D maybe TRBD1 (5 bases). The CDR3 is made up of 15 amino acids. The V end lost 2 bases, the J end lost 3 bases, and 12 bases lay between the germline ends. Looked up from germline, CDR1 is LNHDA and CDR2 is SQIVND (reference sequence). CDR3 sequence reads: CASSIWGKETDTQYF. CDR3 coding DNA: TGTGCCAGTAGTATATGGGGCAAGGAGACAGATACGCAGTATTTT.

This clone occurred once. The V gene is TRBV7-9, the J gene TRBJ1-1, with a possible D match to TRBD1 (5 bases). There are 12 residues in the CDR3. The V end lost 8 bases, the J end lost 1 base, and 8 bases lay between the germline ends. The germline CDR1 and CDR2 sequences are SEHNR and FQNEAQ (reference sequence). The CDR3 nucleotides are TGTGCCAGCTCGACAGCGAACACTGAAGCTTTCTTT. Protein sequence: CASSTANTEAFF. Full variable domain (rest looked up from reference TRBV7-9 and TRBJ1-1): DTGVSQNPRHKITKRGQNVTFRCDPISEHNRLYWYRQTLGQGPEFLTYFQNEAQLEKSRLLSDRFSAERPKGSFSTLEIQRTEQGDSAMYLCASSTANTEAFFGQGTRLTVV.

This chain uses TRBV19 with TRBJ1-5, with 8 bases lining up with TRBD1. CDR1 and CDR2 from the germline V gene are LNHDA and SQIVND (reference sequence). The CDR3 runs 16 residues. Germline trimming cut 5 bases from V and 3 bases from J; bases unmatched to any gene: 9. The DNA of the CDR3 is TGTGCCAGTAGTGAAGGGACAGGAGTAATCAATCAGCCCCAGCATTTT. Encoded protein: CASSEGTGVINQPQHF.

The chain employs TRBV6-1 and TRBJ1-2; D unresolved. V was trimmed by 7 bases and J by 1 base, leaving 10 bases between them. The CDR3 consists of 13 residues. Germline V gene sequence: CDR1 MNHNS, CDR2 SASEGT. The CDR3 reads CASMRAFNYGYTF. The CDR3 nucleotides are TGTGCCAGCATGCGAGCCTTTAACTATGGCTACACCTTC.

The CDR3 protein is CASRLAGGLSYNEQFF. DNA of the CDR3: TGTGCCAGCAGGCTAGCGGGGGGCCTCTCCTACAATGAGCAGTTCTTC. The chain combines TRBV11-2 with TRBJ2-1; 11 nucleotides agree with TRBD2. This CDR3 has 16 residues. Germline values: CDR1 SGHAT, CDR2 FQNNGV. V shed 6 bases, J shed 0 bases, and the junction held 4 bases outside the gene matches.

This clone has just a few counts. The V call is TRBV2, the J call TRBJ1-1, with D hard to call. Trimming shortened V by 7 bases and J by 3 bases, and 9 bases separated the two germline ends. The CDR3 is made up of 12 amino acids. The germline CDR1 and CDR2 sequences are SNHLY and FYNNEI. CDR3 protein: CASTREDTEAFF. DNA of the CDR3: TGTGCCAGCACGAGGGAGGACACTGAAGCTTTCTTT.

The J gene is TRBJ2-5, the V gene TRBV25-1; 8 bases map to TRBD1. The CDR3 sequence is 14 residues long. With 5 bases clipped from V and 2 bases from J, the junction kept 4 bases outside the gene matches. Per germline, CDR1 MGHDK and CDR2 SYGVNS. The CDR3 DNA is TGTGCCAGCAGTCCCGGACAGGGTCAAGAGACCCAGTACTTC. Translated: CASSPGQGQETQYF.

The gene calls are TRBV5-4 and TRBJ1-2; TRBD1 aligns across 8 bases. In germline, CDR1 is SGHNT, CDR2 YYREEE (reference sequence). The V segment lost 4 bases and the J segment 3 bases; nucleotides outside the gene matches: 8. This CDR3 comprises 15 residues. In nucleotides, the CDR3 is TGTGCCAGCAGCCGGGTGGACAGGGAGGACTATGGCTACACCTTC. Its protein is CASSRVDREDYGYTF.

The genes are TRBV19 and TRBJ1-5, with 8 positions matching TRBD1. The germline gives CDR1 LNHDA, CDR2 SQIVND (reference sequence). Unmatched junction bases numbered 9, after V lost 4 bases and J lost 1 base. The CDR3 spans 17 residues. DNA for the CDR3: TGTGCCAGTAGTAAGGGTCAGGGGGCGCGCAGCAATCAGCCCCAGCATTTT. The encoded protein is CASSKGQGARSNQPQHF.

The J gene is TRBJ1-1, the V gene TRBV6-6; tentative D call: TRBD1 (5 bases). CDR1 is MNHNY and CDR2 is SVGAGI in the germline V gene (reference sequence). Deletions cut 0 bases from V and 1 base from J, with 9 bases between. The CDR3 length is 15 residues. The CDR3 coding sequence is TGTGCCAGCAGTTACTCGGGGGGGAGGAACACTGAAGCTTTCTTT. Protein: CASSYSGGRNTEAFF.

The chain is built from TRBV4-1 and TRBJ1-5; 8 nucleotides align to TRBD1. J lost 0 bases, V lost 1 base, and 5 bases had no gene match. The CDR3 contains 17 residues. The germline V gene has CDR1 MGHRA and CDR2 YSYEKL. This chain's CDR3 is CASSQAGTGYSNQPQHF. The DNA of the CDR3 is TGCGCCAGCAGCCAAGCCGGGACAGGATATAGCAATCAGCCCCAGCATTTT.

The V call is TRBV11-3, the J call TRBJ1-1, with 9 nucleotides matching TRBD1. Germline CDR1 and CDR2: SGHNT and YENEEA. The CDR3 spans 15 residues. V was pared by 4 bases and J by 2 bases, with 5 bases of the junction left unmatched. CDR3 DNA: TGTGCCAGCAGCTCCGGGACAGGGCTCAACACTGAAGCTTTCTTT. This gives the protein CASSSGTGLNTEAFF.

J is TRBJ1-5 and V is TRBV4-1; 9 bases are shared with TRBD1. The V gene's germline CDR1 is MGHRA and CDR2 YSYEKL. The V and J ends lost 3 bases and 4 bases, in that order; junction bases with no gene match: 7. The CDR3 runs to 16 residues. The DNA of the CDR3 is TGCGCCAGCAGCCACGTTGGACAGGGGCGAAATCAGCCCCAGCATTTT. Translation gives CASSHVGQGRNQPQHF.

This rearrangement joins TRBV6-5 to TRBJ1-1; TRBD1 aligns across 7 bases. Germline values: CDR1 MNHEY, CDR2 SVGAGI. The V segment lost 6 bases and the J segment 1 base; nucleotides outside the gene matches: 8. The CDR3 consists of 15 residues. CDR3 residues: CASSTLGQANTEAFF. For the CDR3, the DNA is TGTGCCAGCAGCACCCTAGGACAGGCGAACACTGAAGCTTTCTTT.

Here the CDR3 reads CASSRTGAGNTIYF. CDR3 nucleotide sequence: TGTGCCAGCAGCCGGACAGGGGCTGGAAACACCATATATTTT. The rearrangement links TRBV13 to TRBJ1-3; TRBD1 aligns across 9 bases. CDR3 size: 14 residues. Trimming at V came to 5 bases and at J to 2 bases, leaving 1 base not matched to a gene. Germline assignment: CDR1 PRHDT and CDR2 FYEKMQ (reference sequence).

The J gene is TRBJ1-5, the V gene TRBV6-7; tentative D call: TRBD1 (6 bases). TRBV6-7 qualifies as an ORF whose function is uncertain. The ends were cut back, 11 bases at V and 0 bases at J, with 20 bases in the middle. The CDR3 spans 16 residues. CDR3 amino acids: CARVGRGQYSNQPQHF. CDR3 bases: TGTGCCCGTGTGGGCAGGGGACAATATAGCAATCAGCCCCAGCATTTT.

The chain uses TRBV6-1 and TRBJ1-1, with a tentative D call TRBD1 (5 bases). CDR3 length: 13 residues. CDR1 MNHNS and CDR2 SASEGT come from the germline V gene. The V end lost 8 bases, the J end lost 3 bases, and 13 bases lay between the germline ends. CDR3 sequence: CASGGREDTEAFF. In nucleotides, the CDR3 is TGTGCCAGCGGAGGCAGGGAGGACACTGAAGCTTTCTTT.

CDR3 coding DNA: TGTGCCAGCAGCCCCCAAGCGGGAGGGGTAGAGACCCAGTACTTC. It specifies CASSPQAGGVETQYF. This chain links TRBV9 with TRBJ2-5; TRBD2 aligns across 10 bases. Germline assignment: CDR1 SGDLS and CDR2 YYNGEE. CDR3 length: 15 residues. Trimming at V came to 4 bases and at J to 4 bases, leaving 7 bases not matched to a gene.

J is TRBJ1-2 and V is TRBV29-1; possibly TRBD1 for D (5 bases). CDR3 length: 13 amino acids. Per the germline V gene, CDR1 is SQVTM and CDR2 is ANQGSEA. V lost 5 bases and J lost 5, with 15 bases in between. CDR3 region: CSVPTLGRYGYTF. CDR3 coding DNA: TGCAGCGTTCCCACTTTGGGGCGGTATGGCTACACCTTC.